A single sample is the source of the 18 T cell receptor beta chains below, sequenced in a study of cytomegalovirus exposure and HLA in healthy donors. PCR employed 60 Vbeta and 13 Jbeta primers. Profiled with immunoSEQ multiplex PCR; TCRdb holds only in-frame clones, not every one. Altogether 100,000 to 120,000 clones are present, almost 70% being singletons, with the ten largest covering 3.2%. Sequenced: PBMCs. These receptors were obtained from a man in his thirties or forties in good health and CMV-seronegative.

This clone has only one observation. The chain employs TRBV5-1 and TRBJ2-1; 9 bases line up with TRBD2. The J segment lost 0 bases and the V segment lost 0 bases, leaving 13 bases of the junction unmatched. The CDR3 runs 20 residues. Germline loops: CDR1 SGHRS, CDR2 YFSETQ. The CDR3 coding sequence is TGCGCCAGCAGCTTGGCCCCCTTCCGACTAGCGGAAAGCTCCTACAATGAGCAGTTCTTC. This codes for CASSLAPFRLAESSYNEQFF.

The chain employs TRBV5-6 and TRBJ2-1; TRBD2 matches 9 bases. V lost 0 bases, J lost 5 bases, and 3 bases stayed unmatched. There are 15 residues in the CDR3. Germline V gene sequence: CDR1 SGHDT, CDR2 YYEEEE. CDR3 region: CASSLELAGDNEQFF. The CDR3 coding sequence is TGTGCCAGCAGCTTGGAACTAGCGGGCGACAATGAGCAGTTCTTC.

This clone was recorded a few times. The chain links TRBV6-5 to TRBJ1-4; TRBD1 agrees at 10 bases. J was trimmed by 2 bases and V by 6 bases; bases with no gene match: 3. The CDR3 is 15 residues long. CDR1 is MNHEY and CDR2 is SVGAGI in the germline V gene. The CDR3 nucleotides are TGTGCCAGCAGCCGGACAGGGGGGACTAATGAAAAACTGTTTTTT. Its protein product is CASSRTGGTNEKLFF.

The gene calls are TRBV11-2 and TRBJ1-4; 8 bases line up with TRBD1. CDR1 SGHAT and CDR2 FQNNGV come from the germline V gene. Trimming took 5 bases from V and 4 from J; bases not matched to a gene: 6. CDR3 length equals 15 residues. For the CDR3, the DNA is TGTGCCAGCAGCGCGAACAGGGGGGTTAATGAAAAACTGTTTTTT. Its protein is CASSANRGVNEKLFF. Full variable domain (missing parts from reference TRBV11-2 and TRBJ1-4): EAGVAQSPRYKIIEKRQSVAFWCNPISGHATLYWYQQILGQGPKLLIQFQNNGVVDDSQLPKDRFSAERLKGVDSTLKIQPAKLEDSAVYLCASSANRGVNEKLFFGSGTQLSVL.

This chain joins TRBV2 and TRBJ2-4; weak D call: TRBD1 (6 bases). The V end was cut by 7 bases, the J end by 7 bases, with 17 bases between. This CDR3 is 14 amino acids long. Germline assignment: CDR1 SNHLY and CDR2 FYNNEI. CDR3 sequence (DNA): TGTGCCAGCAATCCCTCAGGGGCCAGGAACATTCAGTACTTC. It is translated as CASNPSGARNIQYF.

Concerning this clone itself: At the DNA level, this CDR3 is encoded by other sequences in the same sample as well. The rearrangement uses TRBV7-8 and TRBJ1-4, with 7 bases aligning to TRBD1. Germline lookup yields CDR1 SGHVS and CDR2 FQNEAQ. The CDR3 loop spans 12 amino acids. Trimming cost V 6 bases and J 7 bases; bases outside gene matches: 2. The CDR3 DNA sequence: TGTGCCAGCAGGGACAGGTTTGAAAAACTGTTTTTT. Protein sequence: CASRDRFEKLFF. Drawing the rest from reference TRBV7-8 and TRBJ1-4, the complete variable domain is GAGVSQSPRYKVAKRGQDVALRCDPISGHVSLFWYQQALGQGPEFLTYFQNEAQLDKSGLPSDRFFAERPEGSVSTLKIQRTQQEDSAVYLCASRDRFEKLFFGSGTQLSVL.

The chain recombines TRBV6-5 with TRBJ2-7; the match to TRBD2 covers 7 bases. Trimming took 2 bases from V and 6 from J; bases not matched to a gene: 13. The CDR3 sequence is 16 residues long. Germline lookup yields CDR1 MNHEY and CDR2 SVGAGI. CDR3 region: CASSYLPAGEGSEQYF. For the CDR3, the DNA is TGTGCCAGCAGTTACCTCCCGGCTGGGGAGGGGTCCGAGCAGTACTTC.

The chain has TRBV2 and TRBJ2-5, with a weak D call TRBD2 (5 bases). From germline, CDR1 is SNHLY and CDR2 FYNNEI. The CDR3 length is 14 residues. Trimming stripped 4 bases from V and 11 bases from J, with 20 bases between. CDR3 DNA: TGTGCCAGCAGTGCGGGGAACAGCATGGCGATGCAGTACTTC. Its protein product is CASSAGNSMAMQYF.

CDR3 bases: TGTGCCAGTACCCTAGCGTTGGACACCGGGGAGCTGTTTTTT. Amino acid sequence: CASTLALDTGELFF. This chain connects TRBV19 to TRBJ2-2; possible D gene TRBD2, 6 bases. Germline CDR1 LNHDA, CDR2 SQIVND (reference sequence). Trimming removed 7 bases at V and 3 bases at J, with 12 bases between. The CDR3 runs 14 residues. Using reference TRBV19 and TRBJ2-2 for the parts outside the CDR3, the full variable domain is DGGITQSPKYLFRKEGQNVTLSCEQNLNHDAMYWYRQDPGQGLRLIYYSQIVNDFQKGDIAEGYSVSREKKESFPLTVTSAQKNPTAFYLCASTLALDTGELFFGEGSRLTVL.

This clone was counted a few times. The V and J genes are TRBV30 and TRBJ1-5, with D possibly being TRBD1 (5 bases). Looked up from germline, CDR1 is GTSNPN and CDR2 is SVGIG (reference sequence). The CDR3 length is 17 residues. V gave up 0 bases and J gave up 2 bases, with 17 bases separating them. This CDR3 is CAWSVWGRGSGNQPQHF. The CDR3 coding sequence is TGTGCCTGGAGTGTATGGGGTAGGGGATCGGGCAATCAGCCCCAGCATTTT.

This clone showed up just a few times. The chain joins TRBV19 to TRBJ2-6; TRBD2 matches 7 bases. The CDR3 totals 19 residues. The junction had 8 bases not matched to a gene; V was cut back by 0 bases and J by 0 bases. CDR1 is LNHDA and CDR2 is SQIVND in the germline V gene (reference sequence). CDR3 sequence (DNA): TGTGCCAGTAGTATAGATGGCCCAGCGGGATACTCTGGGGCCAACGTCCTGACTTTC. This encodes CASSIDGPAGYSGANVLTF.

A few counts support this clone. The chain couples TRBV15 to TRBJ1-2, with 9 bases identical to TRBD1. J was trimmed by 4 bases and V by 3 bases; bases with no gene match: 12. The CDR3 length is 17 residues. Germline lookup yields CDR1 LNHNV and CDR2 YYDKDF (reference sequence). The DNA of the CDR3 is TGTGCCACCAGCAGGTATGGGACAGGGAAGCAGAGCTATGGCTACACCTTC. It yields the protein CATSRYGTGKQSYGYTF.

The chain has TRBV18 and TRBJ2-1; 9 bases line up with TRBD1. The CDR3 spans 17 residues. Germline CDR1 reads KGHSH; CDR2 reads LQKENI. V was clipped by 2 bases and J by 2 bases; unmatched bases: 7. The chain's CDR3 is CASSPVGTGGAYNEQFF. The CDR3 region has the DNA TGTGCCAGCTCACCAGTTGGAACAGGGGGCGCCTACAATGAGCAGTTCTTC.

This rearrangement joins TRBV9 to TRBJ1-2; D unclear. V lost 2 bases to trimming and J lost 1 base, with 12 bases between them. CDR1 is SGDLS and CDR2 is YYNGEE in the germline V gene. The CDR3 runs to 15 residues. CDR3 bases: TGTGCCAGCAGCGTGGGAGGGCTTCTTAACTATGGCTACACCTTC. Amino acid sequence: CASSVGGLLNYGYTF.

The chain couples TRBV6-5 to TRBJ2-7; D is possibly TRBD2 (5 bases). The germline V gene has CDR1 MNHEY and CDR2 SVGAGI. The ends were cut back, 2 bases at V and 2 bases at J, with 13 bases in the middle. The CDR3 covers 15 residues. The CDR3 region has the DNA TGTGCCAGCAGTTACGGTCGGGGAAGCACCTACGAGCAGTACTTC. Its translation: CASSYGRGSTYEQYF.

The gene calls are TRBV4-3 and TRBJ2-1; TRBD2 agrees at 7 bases. CDR3 length equals 16 residues. Trimming removed 1 base from V and 6 bases from J; junction bases left unmatched: 9. The germline gives CDR1 LGHNA, CDR2 YSLEER. The CDR3 protein is CASSQGLADTSNEQFF. The DNA of the CDR3 is TGCGCCAGCAGCCAAGGTCTAGCGGACACTTCCAATGAGCAGTTCTTC.

The sample holds a few counts of this clone. This chain joins TRBV18 and TRBJ1-4; D unresolved. The germline gives CDR1 KGHSH, CDR2 LQKENI. This CDR3 contains 13 residues. The ends were cut back, 8 bases at V and 4 bases at J, with 11 bases in the middle. This chain's CDR3 is CASAVGGNEKLFF. CDR3 sequence (DNA): TGTGCCAGCGCCGTCGGTGGTAATGAAAAACTGTTTTTT.

In its sample, this clone was seen a few times. V and J are TRBV19 and TRBJ2-7; no firm D call. V was cut by 7 bases and J by 3 bases, with 13 bases left in between. Germline CDR1 LNHDA, CDR2 SQIVND (reference sequence). The CDR3 consists of 13 residues. This CDR3 reads CASKATEGYEQYF. The DNA of the CDR3 is TGTGCCAGTAAAGCGACGGAAGGCTACGAGCAGTACTTC.